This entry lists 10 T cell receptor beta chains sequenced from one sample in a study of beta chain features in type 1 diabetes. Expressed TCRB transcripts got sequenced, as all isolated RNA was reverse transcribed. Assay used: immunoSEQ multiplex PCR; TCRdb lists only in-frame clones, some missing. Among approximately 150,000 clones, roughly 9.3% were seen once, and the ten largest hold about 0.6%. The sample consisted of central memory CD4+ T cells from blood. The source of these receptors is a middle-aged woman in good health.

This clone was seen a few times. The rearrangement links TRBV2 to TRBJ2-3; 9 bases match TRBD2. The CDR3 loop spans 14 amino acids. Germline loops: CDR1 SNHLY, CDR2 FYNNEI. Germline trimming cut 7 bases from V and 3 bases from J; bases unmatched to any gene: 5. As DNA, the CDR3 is TGTGCCAGCAATGTGCGGGGGGGGACAGATACGCAGTATTTT. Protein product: CASNVRGGTDTQYF.

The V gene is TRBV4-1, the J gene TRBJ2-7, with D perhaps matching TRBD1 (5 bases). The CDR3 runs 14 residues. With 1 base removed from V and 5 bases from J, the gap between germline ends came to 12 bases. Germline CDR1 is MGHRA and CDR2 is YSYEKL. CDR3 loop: CASSQGMGPDEQYF. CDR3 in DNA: TGCGCCAGCAGCCAAGGTATGGGGCCGGACGAGCAGTACTTC.

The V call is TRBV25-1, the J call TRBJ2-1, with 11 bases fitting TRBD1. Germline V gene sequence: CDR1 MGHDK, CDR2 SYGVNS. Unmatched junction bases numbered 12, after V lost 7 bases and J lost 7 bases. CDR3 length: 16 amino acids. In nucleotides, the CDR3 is TGTGCCAGCACCCAACGCGGGGGGACAGGGGGAAATGAGCAGTTCTTC. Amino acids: CASTQRGGTGGNEQFF.

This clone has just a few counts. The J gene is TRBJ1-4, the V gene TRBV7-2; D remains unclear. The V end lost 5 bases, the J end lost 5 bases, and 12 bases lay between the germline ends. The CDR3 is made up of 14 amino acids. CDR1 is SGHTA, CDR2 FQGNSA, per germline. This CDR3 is CASSPATENEKLFF. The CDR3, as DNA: TGTGCCAGCAGCCCAGCGACGGAAAATGAAAAACTGTTTTTT.

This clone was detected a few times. This CDR3 is CASSLEGGPSDTQYF. The CDR3, as DNA: TGTGCCAGCAGCTTAGAGGGGGGGCCTTCAGATACGCAGTATTTT. The rearrangement links TRBV13 to TRBJ2-3; possible D gene TRBD2, 7 bases. This CDR3 is 15 amino acids long. CDR1 and CDR2 (germline): PRHDT, FYEKMQ (reference sequence). V lost 1 base and J 4 bases, leaving 12 bases between the germline ends.

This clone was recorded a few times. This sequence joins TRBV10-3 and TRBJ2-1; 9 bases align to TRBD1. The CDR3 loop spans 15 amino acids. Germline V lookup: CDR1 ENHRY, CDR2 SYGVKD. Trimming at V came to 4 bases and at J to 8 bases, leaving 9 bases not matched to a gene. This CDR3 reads CAISGAGDRVYEQFF. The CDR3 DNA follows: TGTGCCATCAGTGGTGCCGGGGACAGGGTCTATGAGCAGTTCTTC.

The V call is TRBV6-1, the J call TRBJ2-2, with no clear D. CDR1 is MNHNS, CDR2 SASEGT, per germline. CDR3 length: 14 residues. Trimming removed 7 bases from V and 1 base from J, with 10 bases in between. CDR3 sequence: CASTRERNTGELFF. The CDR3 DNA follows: TGTGCCAGCACCCGCGAAAGGAACACCGGGGAGCTGTTTTTT.

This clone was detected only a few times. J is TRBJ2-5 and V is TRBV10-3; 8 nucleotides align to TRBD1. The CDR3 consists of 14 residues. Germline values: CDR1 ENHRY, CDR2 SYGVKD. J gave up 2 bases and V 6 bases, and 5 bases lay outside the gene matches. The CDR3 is CAISVDRAQETQYF. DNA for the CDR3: TGTGCCATCAGCGTGGACAGGGCGCAAGAGACCCAGTACTTC.

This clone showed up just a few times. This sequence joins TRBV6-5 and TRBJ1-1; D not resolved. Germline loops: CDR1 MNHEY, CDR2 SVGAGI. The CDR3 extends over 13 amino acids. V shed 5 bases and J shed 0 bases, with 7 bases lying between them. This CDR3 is CASSLMMNTEAFF. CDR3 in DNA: TGTGCCAGCAGTCTAATGATGAACACTGAAGCTTTCTTT.

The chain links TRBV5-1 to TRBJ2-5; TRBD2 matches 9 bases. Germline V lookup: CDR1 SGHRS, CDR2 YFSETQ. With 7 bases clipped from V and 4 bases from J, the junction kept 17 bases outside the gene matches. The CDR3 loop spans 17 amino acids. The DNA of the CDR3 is TGCGCCAGCGCTTTCCGCGGGGGGGGGCATCTAGCAGAGACCCAGTACTTC. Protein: CASAFRGGGHLAETQYF.